The 25 T cell receptor beta chains below come from one sample, sequenced in a study of control samples from healthy donors and cancer patients (dated by TCRdb to 2020 to 2021). Library preparation used the immunoSEQ multiplex PCR assay. TCRdb retrieved this table from immuneACCESS and kept in-frame rearrangements only. Not all clones are present; in checked studies, unresolved V genes account for under half, and no reason is known for the remainder. This sample holds about 140,000 clones; 88% were observed only once. 8% to 9.5% of the sample is held by the ten biggest clonotypes. Sequences were obtained from blood. These TCRs come from a woman aged 25 to 39 in good health.

The chain carries TRBV20-1 and TRBJ2-3; 11 nucleotides align to TRBD2. The CDR3 is made up of 16 amino acids. Germline values: CDR1 DFQATT, CDR2 SNEGSKA (reference sequence). Trimming cost V 3 bases and J 0 bases; bases outside gene matches: 5. The CDR3 spells CSASGLAGLSTDTQYF. The CDR3 bases are TGCAGTGCTAGTGGACTAGCGGGCCTTAGCACAGATACGCAGTATTTT.

The J gene is TRBJ1-4, the V gene TRBV11-2; possible D gene TRBD1, 6 bases. V lost 0 bases, J lost 7 bases, and 15 bases lay in between. The CDR3 spans 16 residues. Germline lookup yields CDR1 SGHAT and CDR2 FQNNGV. CDR3 coding DNA: TGTGCCAGCAGCTTAGATTCCGGGACAAGGCGTGAAAAACTGTTTTTT. This codes for CASSLDSGTRREKLFF.

As concerns this clone: This sample also contains other DNA sequences that code for the same CDR3. This chain links TRBV5-1 with TRBJ2-7; the D gene is possibly TRBD1 (6 bases). Trimming cost V 0 bases and J 5 bases, with 9 bases left between them. CDR3 size: 13 residues. The V gene's germline CDR1 is SGHRS and CDR2 YFSETQ. The CDR3 sequence: CASSLGTVNEQYF. CDR3 in DNA: TGCGCCAGCAGCTTGGGGACAGTCAACGAGCAGTACTTC.

The V and J genes are TRBV5-6 and TRBJ1-1; D is uncertain. Germline CDR1 SGHDT, CDR2 YYEEEE. There are 14 residues in the CDR3. V dropped 4 bases and J dropped 8 bases, with 18 bases sitting between them. CDR3 in DNA: TGTGCCAGCAGCGTATACCGGGTGCAAAGGGAAGCTTTCTTT. This translates into CASSVYRVQREAFF.

CDR3 sequence: CASSEGRGTSANEQFF. CDR3 DNA sequence: TGTGCCAGCAGTGAAGGGCGCGGGACTAGCGCCAATGAGCAGTTCTTC. V and J are TRBV2 and TRBJ2-1; 10 bases match TRBD2. The CDR3 sequence is 16 residues long. Per germline, CDR1 SNHLY and CDR2 FYNNEI. V lost 1 base and J lost 6; bases outside the gene matches: 6.

This chain uses TRBV5-1 with TRBJ2-7, with 7 nucleotides matching TRBD2. CDR3 length equals 13 residues. CDR1 and CDR2 from the germline V gene are SGHRS and YFSETQ. Trimming at V came to 6 bases and at J to 3 bases, leaving 6 bases not matched to a gene. The CDR3 spells CASTREGSYEQYF. The CDR3 region has the DNA TGCGCCAGCACGAGGGAGGGGAGCTACGAGCAGTACTTC. The entire variable domain, with the rest obtained from reference TRBV5-1 and TRBJ2-7, is as follows: KAGVTQTPRYLIKTRGQQVTLSCSPISGHRSVSWYQQTPGQGLQFLFEYFSETQRNKGNFPGRFSGRQFSNSRSEMNVSTLELGDSALYLCASTREGSYEQYFGPGTRLTVT.

This sequence joins TRBV18 and TRBJ1-4; D call uncertain. This CDR3 comprises 15 residues. Trimming shortened V by 1 base and J by 0 bases, and 6 bases separated the two germline ends. The germline V gene has CDR1 KGHSH and CDR2 LQKENI. The CDR3 nucleotides are TGTGCCAGCTCACCACAGGGCGCAACTAATGAAAAACTGTTTTTT. This gives the protein CASSPQGATNEKLFF.

The chain joins TRBV10-3 to TRBJ1-5; perhaps TRBD1 as D (6 bases). Trimming left V 6 bases short and J 5 bases short, with 11 bases between. The length of the CDR3 is 13 residues. Germline V gives CDR1 ENHRY, CDR2 SYGVKD. CDR3 bases: TGTGCCATCAGAGGGGGAGTAGATCAGCCCCAGCATTTT. Translated: CAIRGGVDQPQHF.

The chain links TRBV7-9 to TRBJ1-6; D may be TRBD1 (5 bases). Trimming took 5 bases from V and 6 from J, leaving 14 bases between them. This CDR3 spans 15 amino acids. Germline V CDR1 and CDR2: SEHNR, FQNEAQ (reference sequence). The CDR3 loop reads CASSPQGRTNSPLHF. In DNA form, the CDR3 reads TGTGCCAGCAGCCCTCAGGGACGGACTAATTCACCCCTCCACTTT.

The chain employs TRBV3-1 (or the pseudogene TRBV3-2) and TRBJ1-2; the match to TRBD1 covers 7 bases. J lost 8 bases, V lost 3 bases, and 12 bases had no gene match. Germline CDR1 and CDR2: LGHDT and YNNKEL (reference sequence). This CDR3 contains 15 residues. For the CDR3, the DNA is TGTGCCAGCAGCCACGGGACAGAAGACCGGGGCGGCTACACCTTC. Amino acid sequence: CASSHGTEDRGGYTF.

This chain links TRBV11-2 with TRBJ2-5, with D hard to call. Trimming pared 4 bases from V and 5 bases from J, leaving 14 bases between. Germline CDR1 reads SGHAT; CDR2 reads FQNNGV. The CDR3 sequence is 14 residues long. Written as DNA, the CDR3 is TGTGCCAGCAGCTCAATTGTAGCTTGGGAGACCCAGTACTTC. Translation gives CASSSIVAWETQYF.

This sequence joins TRBV30 and TRBJ1-2; tentative D call: TRBD1 (5 bases). Germline V gene lookup returns CDR1 GTSNPN and CDR2 SVGIG (reference sequence). Deletions cut 0 bases from V and 4 bases from J, with 9 bases between. CDR3 length: 13 amino acids. The CDR3 coding sequence is TGTGCCTGGAGTGTACAAGGGACCTATGGCTACACCTTC. Its protein is CAWSVQGTYGYTF.

This rearrangement joins TRBV15 to TRBJ2-3, with 9 bases identical to TRBD2. CDR1 is LNHNV, CDR2 YYDKDF, per germline (reference sequence). V dropped 5 bases and J dropped 2; count of bases not matched to a gene: 8. CDR3 size: 16 residues. The CDR3 DNA reads as TGTGCCACCAGCGGACGACTAGCGGCCCACACAGATACGCAGTATTTT. Translating gives CATSGRLAAHTDTQYF.

The chain has TRBV6-5 and TRBJ2-5; the D gene is possibly TRBD2 (5 bases). Germline CDR1 is MNHEY and CDR2 is SVGAGI. The CDR3 totals 15 residues. Trimming shortened V by 6 bases and J by 5 bases, and 19 bases separated the two germline ends. CDR3 sequence reads: CASRAAGLGQETQYF. The CDR3 DNA reads as TGTGCCAGCAGAGCGGCGGGCCTAGGTCAGGAGACCCAGTACTTC.

The chain has TRBV24-1 and TRBJ2-7; 8 bases agree with TRBD1. CDR3 length: 11 amino acids. Germline V gene lookup returns CDR1 KGHDR and CDR2 SFDVKD. This CDR3 is CRQGLSCEQYF. The CDR3 bases are TGTCGACAGGGGCTGAGTTGCGAGCAGTACTTC.

The chain carries TRBV5-1 and TRBJ1-4, with D perhaps matching TRBD1 (5 bases). This CDR3 is 15 amino acids long. Germline V lookup: CDR1 SGHRS, CDR2 YFSETQ. V was pared by 4 bases and J by 5 bases, with 15 bases between. CDR3 bases: TGCGCCAGCAGCCCAATGGGGGTGGCAAATGAAAAACTGTTTTTT. Its translation: CASSPMGVANEKLFF.

The chain carries TRBV2 and TRBJ1-4; no clear D gene. The germline V gene encodes CDR1 SNHLY and CDR2 FYNNEI. V shed 5 bases and J shed 0 bases, with 13 bases lying between them. The CDR3 loop spans 16 amino acids. CDR3 sequence: CASSSRSTATNEKLFF. In DNA, the CDR3 is TGTGCCAGCAGTTCCAGGAGCACAGCAACTAATGAAAAACTGTTTTTT. The complete variable domain, with remaining parts taken from reference TRBV2 and TRBJ1-4, reads EPEVTQTPSHQVTQMGQEVILRCVPISNHLYFYWYRQILGQKVEFLVSFYNNEISEKSEIFDDQFSVERPDGSNFTLKIRSTKLEDSAMYFCASSSRSTATNEKLFFGSGTQLSVL.

The chain employs TRBV9 and TRBJ1-5; 7 bases line up with TRBD1. The germline V gene encodes CDR1 SGDLS and CDR2 YYNGEE. V was clipped by 0 bases and J by 4 bases; unmatched bases: 4. The length of the CDR3 is 15 residues. CDR3 region: CASSVDGTANQPQHF. In DNA, the CDR3 is TGTGCCAGCAGCGTAGATGGGACAGCTAATCAGCCCCAGCATTTT.

The chain uses TRBV4-1 and TRBJ1-1; no firm D call. This CDR3 spans 16 amino acids. Germline CDR1 is MGHRA and CDR2 is YSYEKL. The V and J ends lost 1 base and 0 bases respectively, with 12 bases between them. The CDR3 sequence is CASSQGSGAMNTEAFF. In DNA, the CDR3 is TGCGCCAGCAGCCAAGGGAGTGGTGCCATGAACACTGAAGCTTTCTTT.

The chain employs TRBV14 and TRBJ2-1; possible D gene TRBD2, 6 bases. The germline gives CDR1 SGHDN, CDR2 FVKESK. V was pared by 3 bases and J by 6 bases, with 12 bases between. The CDR3 is made up of 14 amino acids. The CDR3: CASSHRDSPNEQFF. In DNA, the CDR3 is TGTGCCAGCAGCCACCGGGACTCCCCCAATGAGCAGTTCTTC.

The chain employs TRBV7-8 and TRBJ1-1; D gene uncertain. CDR3 length: 12 amino acids. Germline lookup yields CDR1 SGHVS and CDR2 FQNEAQ. The ends were cut back, 2 bases at V and 7 bases at J, with 8 bases in the middle. The CDR3 DNA sequence: TGTGCCAGCAGCTTACAATTCGGTGAAGCTTTCTTT. The encoded protein is CASSLQFGEAFF. The variable domain in full, completed from reference TRBV7-8 and TRBJ1-1, reads GAGVSQSPRYKVAKRGQDVALRCDPISGHVSLFWYQQALGQGPEFLTYFQNEAQLDKSGLPSDRFFAERPEGSVSTLKIQRTQQEDSAVYLCASSLQFGEAFFGQGTRLTVV.

The chain combines TRBV28 with TRBJ1-2, with a weak D call TRBD1 (6 bases). The germline V and J ends were trimmed by 3 bases and 2 bases, with 7 bases remaining between them. Germline-derived CDR1 and CDR2 are MDHEN and SYDVKM. This CDR3 spans 13 amino acids. CDR3 in DNA: TGTGCCAGCAGTTTGGACAGCAACTATGGCTACACCTTC. Translated, it gives CASSLDSNYGYTF.

The rearrangement links TRBV29-1 to TRBJ1-1; D gene unclear. This CDR3 is 12 amino acids long. Trimming pared 7 bases from V and 1 base from J, leaving 10 bases between. Germline CDR1 and CDR2: SQVTM and ANQGSEA. The CDR3 loop reads CSARHGNTEAFF. CDR3 DNA sequence: TGCAGCGCCCGGCATGGGAACACTGAAGCTTTCTTT.

This clone was found once. This chain connects TRBV9 to TRBJ2-5; 14 nucleotides line up with TRBD2. The trim removed 4 bases at V and 5 bases at J, leaving 19 bases unmatched. Germline CDR1 is SGDLS and CDR2 is YYNGEE. The CDR3 consists of 20 residues. The CDR3 DNA reads TGTGCCAGCAGCTCCCCCCGGGCGCCGACTAGCGGGAGGGCCGACGAGACCCAGTACTTC. Its protein is CASSSPRAPTSGRADETQYF.

V and J are TRBV28 and TRBJ2-1; D ambiguous. This CDR3 spans 12 amino acids. Trimming cost V 6 bases and J 5 bases, with 8 bases left between them. Germline CDR1 is MDHEN and CDR2 is SYDVKM. The CDR3 DNA reads as TGTGCCAGCAGGGCGGTCCACAATGAGCAGTTCTTC. This gives the protein CASRAVHNEQFF.